These T cell receptor beta chains were read from a single sample in a study of regulatory T cells in long-lasting Graves disease. TCRdb reprocessed the multiplex PCR reads via MiXCR and lists one record per CDR3 protein. Here the sample spans under 250,000 distinct CDR3 sequences, 20% being singletons. This sample comprised peripheral blood mononuclear cells (PBMCs), obtained at new diagnosis, from a patient treated with antithyroid drugs. The source is a female donor with Graves disease. Both conserved end residues are part of each CDR3. A D gene is named only where the DNA matches it firmly.

CDR3 length	D gene	J gene	V gene	CDR3 protein
15	TRBD1	TRBJ1-2	TRBV5-5	CASSLRQGVNYGYTF
15	TRBD1	TRBJ2-7	TRBV2	CASSPGQGALYEQYF
13	-	TRBJ1-5	TRBV6-2/TRBV6-3	CALAQGRYQPQHF
15	-	TRBJ1-4	TRBV7-9	CASSLLDTTNEKLFF
16	-	TRBJ2-2	TRBV6-1	CASSLPSAGLAGELFF
13	-	TRBJ2-3	TRBV6-8	CASYGLRTDTQYF
16	-	TRBJ1-5	TRBV10-3	CAISYTPTAARQPQHF
16	TRBD2	TRBJ2-3	TRBV7-2	CASRRGTRFRTDTQYF
14	-	TRBJ1-5	TRBV20-1	CSARRVRGNQPQHF
14	TRBD2	TRBJ2-7	TRBV5-1	CASKGREGPYEQYF
14	-	TRBJ1-3	TRBV5-1	CASSSGTTGNTIYF
13	-	TRBJ1-4	TRBV19	CASSMGPREKLFF
10	-	TRBJ2-5	TRBV28	CAAGKETQYF
14	-	TRBJ2-7	TRBV20-1	CSAREQGRSYEQYF
17	TRBD2	TRBJ2-2	TRBV28	CASSLTSGGVYTGELFF
15	TRBD2	TRBJ2-7	TRBV4-3	CASTVELAGYYEQYF
16	-	TRBJ2-3	TRBV18	CASSPKPGSYTDTQYF
16	TRBD1	TRBJ1-1	TRBV5-1	CASSPGQGDSNTEAFF
15	TRBD1	TRBJ1-1	TRBV12-3/TRBV12-4	CASSTGGWMNTEAFF
14	-	TRBJ1-5	TRBV12-3/TRBV12-4	CASSSQGRGQPQHF
15	TRBD2	TRBJ2-3	TRBV2	CASGKAGGPPDTQYF
17	-	TRBJ1-3	TRBV2	CASSEGLWRPSGNTIYF
13	-	TRBJ1-6	TRBV6-1	CAISARDNSPLHF
14	TRBD1	TRBJ2-1	TRBV18	CASSPPGQYNEQFF
15	-	TRBJ2-5	TRBV28	CASSLLRDTSGTQYF
17	-	TRBJ1-3	TRBV4-3	CASSQRWAENSGNTIYF
14	-	TRBJ2-1	TRBV11-3	CASSLSTGHGEQFF
13	-	TRBJ1-4	TRBV2	CASISDKNEKLFF
15	TRBD1	TRBJ1-4	TRBV7-2	CASSRDRATNEKLFF
16	-	TRBJ1-1	TRBV20-1	CSARDVSEGDRTEAFF
13	-	TRBJ2-2	TRBV6-2/TRBV6-3	CASSYTDTGELFF
15	TRBD2	TRBJ2-7	TRBV5-1	CASSLSASGAYEQYF
13	TRBD2	TRBJ2-1	TRBV11-2	CASLTSGYNEQFF
14	TRBD2	TRBJ2-7	TRBV10-1	CAITGTTSSYEQYF
16	-	TRBJ1-3	TRBV4-2	CASSHSSLSSGNTIYF
12	-	TRBJ2-7	TRBV20-1	CSAKEGWYEQYF
12	-	TRBJ2-7	TRBV6-1	CASSGTSYEQYF
13	TRBD2	TRBJ2-7	TRBV11-2	CASNSQTSFEQYF
13	-	TRBJ2-2	TRBV3-1	CASSQTITGELFF
11	-	TRBJ2-5	TRBV18	CASSNQETQYF
17	-	TRBJ2-2	TRBV6-5	CASSYGFRRERTGELFF
16	TRBD2	TRBJ2-1	TRBV24-1	CATSGWSGRRNNEQFF
17	TRBD2	TRBJ2-1	TRBV5-1	CASSPGVPAGVYNEQFF
15	-	TRBJ1-4	TRBV6-5	CASSYQGATNEKLFF
19	TRBD2	TRBJ2-1	TRBV20-1	CSARDGSRLAGGPNNEQFF
14	-	TRBJ1-5	TRBV7-2	CASSLVGAVQPQHF
13	-	TRBJ2-4	TRBV18	CASSPPSENIQYF
14	-	TRBJ2-5	TRBV7-2	CASSSRTGVETQYF